Described below is a single T cell receptor beta chain sequence and its context. This record comes from a study of naive and memory T cell subsets. Two oligonucleotides, mixed equimolar, formed the beta constant-region primer covering TRBC1 and TRBC2. TCRdb fed the UMI-ligation and nested PCR reads into MiXCR, producing one record per CDR3 protein. The data hold approximately 140,000 distinct CDR3 sequences, with approximately 15% observed a single time. Germline V gene data show CDR1 as DFQATT and CDR2 as SNEGSKA (reference sequence). Trimming removed 4 bases at V and 1 base at J, with 19 bases between. The CDR3 runs to 16 residues.

The receptor was isolated from a human donor in good health. The V call is TRBV20-1, the J call TRBJ2-5, with D perhaps TRBD2 (5 bases). The sequenced sample consisted of naive CD4+ T cells from blood. The CDR3 DNA sequence: TGCAGTGCTATGGCTCTTGCGGGCGCTCTCCAAGAGACCCAGTACTTC. It encodes CSAMALAGALQETQYF.